This TCR beta chain was sequenced for a study of OX40 agonist ivuxolimab in advanced cancers. Across the study: Mean age approximately 55 years, range roughly 20 to 85; nearly 85% male.

The assay was immunoSEQ multiplex PCR, and TCRdb's table has in-frame clones only and misses some. Of roughly 75,000 clones in the sample, 85% to 95% were seen once. Unmatched junction bases numbered 12, after V lost 6 bases and J lost 0 bases. The germline CDR1 and CDR2 sequences are MNHEY and SMNVEV (reference sequence). The length of the CDR3 is 18 residues. The sequence came from an adult with an advanced solid tumor such as melanoma, head and neck, liver or kidney cancer. The sample consisted of CD4+ or CD8+ T cells sorted from blood, taken in a trial of the OX40 agonist ivuxolimab. The chain carries TRBV27 and TRBJ2-3, with 10 bases fitting TRBD2. This CDR3 is CASRLSTTSGFSTDTQYF. CDR3 DNA sequence: TGTGCCAGCAGGCTTAGCACGACTAGCGGGTTTAGCACAGATACGCAGTATTTT.